One sample yielded the 5 T cell receptor beta chains listed below, sequenced in a study of blood T cells in healthy people across ages. A J-beta primer mix and a sample-barcoded 5' primer were used in a second PCR of roughly 7 to 12 cycles. Using its own MiXCR run on the 5' RACE reads, TCRdb lists one record per CDR3 protein. Counted here are 850,000 to 1,000,000 distinct CDR3 sequences, roughly 47% occurring once; the ten biggest clones make up about a fifth. Sequenced input: blood. The origin of the receptors is a woman aged 60-75 years in good health.

The chain joins TRBV20-1 to TRBJ2-2, with unresolved D. The CDR3 is 15 amino acids. Per germline, CDR1 DFQATT and CDR2 SNEGSKA (reference sequence). V dropped 5 bases and J dropped 5 bases, with 18 bases sitting between them. The CDR3 bases are TGCAGTGCTCCCTATTCCATGGGGTTTACCGGGGAGCTGTTTTTT. This gives the protein CSAPYSMGFTGELFF.

J is TRBJ2-5 and V is TRBV28; 9 nucleotides line up with TRBD1. This CDR3 spans 15 amino acids. Trimming at V came to 2 bases and at J to 6 bases, leaving 7 bases not matched to a gene. Germline CDR1 and CDR2: MDHEN and SYDVKM. The CDR3 reads CASSLGTGREKTQYF. In DNA, the CDR3 is TGTGCCAGCAGTTTAGGGACAGGGCGTGAGAAGACCCAGTACTTC.

This chain links TRBV12-3 or TRBV12-4 with TRBJ1-1; 10 bases map to TRBD1. J lost 6 bases, V lost 1 base, and 5 bases had no gene match. The CDR3 is 15 residues long. CDR3 sequence reads: CASSLETGGSPEAFF. In DNA, the CDR3 is TGTGCCAGCAGTTTAGAGACAGGGGGCTCACCTGAAGCTTTCTTT.

The CDR3, as DNA: TGTGCTAGTGCTCCGGGACAGGGAGTTGGCGAGACCCAGTACTTC. Translated: CASAPGQGVGETQYF. The chain recombines TRBV12-5 with TRBJ2-5; 9 positions agree with TRBD1. The ends lost 7 bases at V and 5 bases at J; junction bases unmatched: 11. The CDR3 is 15 amino acids. Germline V CDR1 and CDR2: LGHNT, FRNRAP. Complete variable domain (other parts from reference TRBV12-5 and TRBJ2-5): DARVTQTPRHKVTEMGQEVTMRCQPILGHNTVFWYRQTMMQGLELLAYFRNRAPLDDSGMPKDRFSAEMPDATLATLKIQPSEPRDSAVYFCASAPGQGVGETQYFGPGTRLLVL.

This clonotype occurred a few times. The V and J genes are TRBV5-5 and TRBJ2-7; 10 bases align to TRBD1. Germline CDR1 SGHKS, CDR2 YYEKEE (reference sequence). CDR3 size: 15 residues. Trimming at V came to 4 bases and at J to 3 bases, leaving 7 bases not matched to a gene. CDR3 protein: CASSARDRGVYEQYF. The CDR3, as DNA: TGTGCCAGCAGCGCCCGGGACAGGGGTGTCTACGAGCAGTACTTC. Looking up the rest from reference TRBV5-5 and TRBJ2-7 gives the full variable domain: DAGVTQSPTHLIKTRGQQVTLRCSPISGHKSVSWYQQVLGQGPQFIFQYYEKEERGRGNFPDRFSARQFPNYSSELNVNALLLGDSALYLCASSARDRGVYEQYFGPGTRLTVT.